Shown below are 17 T cell receptor beta chains from a single sample sequenced in a study of cytomegalovirus exposure and HLA in healthy donors. This table comes from immunoSEQ multiplex PCR, and its TCRdb copy is limited to in-frame clones, with some not included. The sample includes 60,000 or so clones, over 90% seen only once; the top ten take about 2.1%. Material for sequencing was PBMCs. Receptor source: a man between 18 and 29 years old in good health and CMV-seronegative.

This clone came up a few times. The CDR3: CASSPGFEKLFF. The CDR3 bases are TGTGCCAGCAGCCCAGGGTTCGAAAAACTGTTTTTT. The chain combines TRBV28 with TRBJ1-4; tentative D call: TRBD1 (5 bases). This CDR3 spans 12 amino acids. V was shortened by 6 bases and J by 8 bases, with 10 bases between the two germline ends. CDR1 and CDR2 (germline): MDHEN, SYDVKM.

The chain uses TRBV29-1 and TRBJ1-2; D remains ambiguous. Per germline, CDR1 SQVTM and CDR2 ANQGSEA. CDR3 length equals 14 residues. Trimming took 8 bases from V and 1 from J, leaving 17 bases between them. As DNA, the CDR3 is TGCAGCATCGAGACTGCAGAGTTTAACTATGGCTACACCTTC. Encoded protein: CSIETAEFNYGYTF. The whole variable domain, remainder taken from reference TRBV29-1 and TRBJ1-2, is SAVISQKPSRDICQRGTSLTIQCQVDSQVTMMFWYRQQPGQSLTLIATANQGSEATYESGFVIDKFPISRPNLTFSTLTVSNMSPEDSSIYLCSIETAEFNYGYTFGSGTRLTVV.

The gene calls are TRBV19 and TRBJ2-5, with 11 bases that match TRBD1. V was clipped by 7 bases and J by 5 bases; unmatched bases: 6. Germline V gives CDR1 LNHDA, CDR2 SQIVND (reference sequence). The length of the CDR3 is 14 residues. The CDR3 region has the DNA TGTGCCAGTATTGGGACAGGGGGGAGGGAGACCCAGTACTTC. It encodes CASIGTGGRETQYF. The whole variable domain, filled in from reference TRBV19 and TRBJ2-5, reads DGGITQSPKYLFRKEGQNVTLSCEQNLNHDAMYWYRQDPGQGLRLIYYSQIVNDFQKGDIAEGYSVSREKKESFPLTVTSAQKNPTAFYLCASIGTGGRETQYFGPGTRLLVL.

V usage is TRBV19 and J usage is TRBJ1-5, with 7 bases that match TRBD1. This CDR3 is built from 15 residues. Germline CDR1 LNHDA, CDR2 SQIVND (reference sequence). V lost 7 bases and J lost 0; bases outside the gene matches: 6. The CDR3 DNA reads TGTGCCAGTACCGGACAGGTCTATAGCAATCAGCCCCAGCATTTT. Amino acid sequence: CASTGQVYSNQPQHF.

The J gene is TRBJ2-1, the V gene TRBV27, with TRBD1 as a possible D gene (6 bases). The V end lost 2 bases, the J end lost 11 bases, and 13 bases lay between the germline ends. The CDR3 runs to 13 residues. Germline CDR1 is MNHEY and CDR2 is SMNVEV (reference sequence). CDR3 coding DNA: TGTGCCAGCAGTTTAATAAACAGGGCTCAGCAGTTCTTC. It codes for CASSLINRAQQFF.

CDR3 DNA: TGCGCCAGCAGCCAAGATACGGGGAGCAATCAGCCCCAGCATTTT. Translated: CASSQDTGSNQPQHF. The V and J genes are TRBV4-1 and TRBJ1-5, with no clear D. The V end lost 0 bases, the J end lost 1 base, and 7 bases lay between the germline ends. This CDR3 spans 15 amino acids. Germline assignment: CDR1 MGHRA and CDR2 YSYEKL.

V is TRBV7-9 and J is TRBJ1-2; D gene ambiguous. CDR3 length: 13 amino acids. V lost 1 base and J 8 bases, leaving 11 bases between the germline ends. Germline CDR1 SEHNR, CDR2 FQNEAQ (reference sequence). The CDR3 DNA reads as TGTGCCAGCAGCTTAGAGGTCCCGAGGGGCTACACCTTC. Protein product: CASSLEVPRGYTF.

This clone showed up just once. This chain links TRBV6-5 with TRBJ1-1; TRBD1 aligns across 7 bases. There are 13 residues in the CDR3. With V trimmed by 10 bases and J by 0 bases, 5 bases remained unmatched. CDR1 is MNHEY and CDR2 is SVGAGI in the germline V gene. The CDR3 loop is CATRQGMNTEAFF. The CDR3 DNA sequence: TGTGCCACCCGACAGGGAATGAACACTGAAGCTTTCTTT.

The chain is built from TRBV5-1 and TRBJ2-4, with TRBD1 matching 8 bases. Trimming took 3 bases from V and 6 from J; bases not matched to a gene: 5. This CDR3 has 14 amino acids. Germline CDR1 SGHRS, CDR2 YFSETQ. CDR3 DNA sequence: TGCGCCAGCAGCTCCGGACAGGGCCTAAACATTCAGTACTTC. This codes for CASSSGQGLNIQYF. The entire variable domain, with the rest obtained from reference TRBV5-1 and TRBJ2-4, is as follows: KAGVTQTPRYLIKTRGQQVTLSCSPISGHRSVSWYQQTPGQGLQFLFEYFSETQRNKGNFPGRFSGRQFSNSRSEMNVSTLELGDSALYLCASSSGQGLNIQYFGAGTRLSVL.

The chain uses TRBV28 and TRBJ2-7, with TRBD2 matching 11 bases. The CDR3 sequence is 15 residues long. Per the germline V gene, CDR1 is MDHEN and CDR2 is SYDVKM. The J segment lost 1 base and the V segment lost 6 bases, leaving 5 bases of the junction unmatched. The CDR3 loop reads CASSLLAGGSYEQYF. The CDR3 bases are TGTGCCAGCAGCCTCCTAGCGGGAGGTTCCTACGAGCAGTACTTC.

The chain recombines TRBV6-5 with TRBJ2-7; D is possibly TRBD1 (5 bases). Germline CDR1 reads MNHEY; CDR2 reads SVGAGI. Trimming took off 0 bases at V and 0 bases at J, with 9 bases between the two ends. This CDR3 has 15 amino acids. CDR3 sequence reads: CASSYSWGSSYEQYF. The CDR3 DNA is TGTGCCAGCAGTTACTCGTGGGGCAGCTCCTACGAGCAGTACTTC.

The genes are TRBV5-1 and TRBJ2-2; 9 nucleotides match TRBD1. Germline-derived CDR1 and CDR2 are SGHRS and YFSETQ. This CDR3 comprises 15 residues. J gave up 7 bases and V 4 bases, and 8 bases lay outside the gene matches. The CDR3 region has the DNA TGCGCCAGCAGCCTGTGGACAGGGGATGACGGGGAGCTGTTTTTT. Its translation is CASSLWTGDDGELFF.

The chain is built from TRBV11-3 and TRBJ2-3, with D perhaps matching TRBD2 (6 bases). CDR1 is SGHNT and CDR2 is YENEEA in the germline V gene. The CDR3 is made up of 17 amino acids. The germline V and J ends were trimmed by 5 bases and 0 bases, with 18 bases remaining between them. The CDR3 bases are TGTGCCAGCAGCCCAATCGGGGGAGAGGGGAGCACAGATACGCAGTATTTT. As protein: CASSPIGGEGSTDTQYF.

The chain joins TRBV28 to TRBJ1-2; tentatively, D is TRBD1 (6 bases). The CDR3 runs 14 residues. With 5 bases removed from V and 4 bases from J, the gap between germline ends came to 14 bases. CDR1 and CDR2 (germline): MDHEN, SYDVKM. The CDR3 DNA follows: TGTGCCAGCAGTGGTCCAGGGGCATCCTATGGCTACACCTTC. It yields the protein CASSGPGASYGYTF.

The gene calls are TRBV19 and TRBJ2-5, with TRBD2 as a possible D gene (6 bases). This CDR3 contains 16 residues. The germline V gene has CDR1 LNHDA and CDR2 SQIVND (reference sequence). The V end lost 4 bases, the J end lost 3 bases, and 18 bases lay between the germline ends. The CDR3 loop is CASSTSLGTLKETQYF. CDR3 coding DNA: TGTGCCAGTAGTACCAGCCTCGGGACTCTTAAAGAGACCCAGTACTTC.

The gene calls are TRBV2 and TRBJ2-1; 9 bases line up with TRBD1. The germline V gene has CDR1 SNHLY and CDR2 FYNNEI. The CDR3 sequence is 17 residues long. The J segment lost 6 bases and the V segment lost 6 bases, leaving 15 bases of the junction unmatched. For the CDR3, the DNA is TGTGCCAGCAGACCAGCGACAGGGGGTAGGGGTGGCAATGAGCAGTTCTTC. This translates into CASRPATGGRGGNEQFF.

V and J are TRBV2 and TRBJ2-5; 7 bases are a match to TRBD2. V gave up 8 bases and J gave up 5 bases; unmatched junction bases: 2. CDR1 is SNHLY and CDR2 is FYNNEI in the germline V gene. CDR3 length equals 11 residues. The CDR3 sequence: CASLGGETQYF. In DNA, the CDR3 is TGTGCCAGCTTGGGGGGGGAGACCCAGTACTTC.